Reported below is one T cell receptor beta chain. The authors obtained PBMCs from around 11 ml of fresh peripheral blood. This sample is part of a study of T cells in Graves' hyperthyroidism and ophthalmopathy. Amplification yielded TCR beta CDR3 regions, with RNA transcripts as the source. Carried out on the TCR CDR3, a first-round RT-PCR used the HTBI primer set. TCRdb re-called the multiplex PCR reads with MiXCR, one entry per CDR3 protein. The sample comprises hundreds of thousands of distinct CDR3 sequences, roughly 21% of which are singletons, and approximately 48% rests with the top ten. The CDR3 length is 14 residues. CDR1 is MNHEY, CDR2 SMNVEV, per germline (reference sequence). Unmatched junction bases numbered 8, after V lost 4 bases and J lost 8 bases.

The TCR comes from a middle-aged man with Graves' ophthalmopathy. The chain has TRBV27 and TRBJ2-1; 7 positions match TRBD2. Sequencing was carried out using blood. The CDR3 DNA follows: TGTGCCAGCAGTTCCTCGGGAGGATTTTATGAGCAGTTCTTC. It encodes CASSSSGGFYEQFF.